The present TCR beta chain was sequenced within a study of T cell responses to AZD1222 COVID-19 vaccine. The germline CDR1 and CDR2 sequences are ENHRY and SYGVKD. Trimming cost V 6 bases and J 9 bases, with 27 bases left between them. This CDR3 comprises 18 residues. The data were produced by immunoSEQ multiplex PCR, yet TCRdb's version contains in-frame clones alone and is incomplete. There are some 110,000 clones in the sample; approximately 85% occur only once, and 3.5% to 5.5% lies in the top ten. The origin of this receptor is an adult who received the AZD1222 COVID-19 vaccine. The gene calls are TRBV10-3 and TRBJ1-6; D not certain. The sequences come from peripheral blood, collected 28 days after the second AZD1222 dose. The CDR3 coding sequence is TGTGCCATCAGAAACCCACAGTTGAGGGCCCCACCGAGTTCACCCCTCCACTTT. Translated, it gives CAIRNPQLRAPPSSPLHF.